Below are 28 T cell receptor beta chains sequenced from a single sample in a study of T-cell memory formation after mild COVID-19. Using its own MiXCR run on the 5' RACE reads, TCRdb lists one record per CDR3 protein. Of some 320,000 distinct CDR3 sequences in the sample, roughly 15% are singletons; the top ten hold approximately 20%. The sample comprised PBMCs or a T cell subset sorted from them (not recorded which). Receptor source: a man between 18 and 29 years old who had mild COVID-19 (a few samples of this study predate the infection). Cell type and time point are not known.

This clonotype was observed a handful of times. The germline gene is not matched at one end of the junction; a read error may be the cause. This rearrangement joins TRBV7-2 to TRBJ1-5, with 8 bases fitting TRBD1. Germline V lookup: CDR1 SGHTA, CDR2 FQGNSA. The CDR3 is 15 residues long. For the CDR3, the DNA is TGTGCTAGCAGCTCCAGGGGGCATAGCAATCAGCCCCAGCATTTT. Residues: CASSSRGHSNQPQHF.

This clonotype was seen a few times. The chain links TRBV28 to TRBJ1-2; D gene ambiguous. The CDR3 covers 13 residues. The germline V and J ends were trimmed by 2 bases and 4 bases, with 8 bases remaining between them. Per germline, CDR1 MDHEN and CDR2 SYDVKM. CDR3 nucleotide sequence: TGTGCCAGCAGTTTAGCCCAGACCTATGGCTACACCTTC. Its translation: CASSLAQTYGYTF.

This clonotype occurred a few times. J is TRBJ1-3 and V is TRBV6-5; weak D call: TRBD1 (5 bases). The CDR3 totals 16 residues. CDR1 is MNHEY, CDR2 SVGAGI, per germline. V was clipped by 0 bases and J by 0 bases, with 9 bases between them. The CDR3 region has the DNA TGTGCCAGCAGTTACTCCTGGGGGATCTCTGGAAACACCATATATTTT. Translating gives CASSYSWGISGNTIYF.

V gene TRBV7-9 combines with J gene TRBJ2-3, with D maybe TRBD2 (5 bases). This CDR3 spans 12 amino acids. V was trimmed by 5 bases and J by 5 bases, leaving 8 bases between them. Germline values: CDR1 SEHNR, CDR2 FQNEAQ (reference sequence). The DNA for the CDR3 is TGTGCCAGCAGCAACGAGGGAGATACGCAGTATTTT. This codes for CASSNEGDTQYF.

The sample holds many counts of this clonotype. The chain carries TRBV7-9 and TRBJ2-2; the D is unclear. The V gene's germline CDR1 is SEHNR and CDR2 FQNEAQ (reference sequence). The V gene lost 1 base and the J gene lost 6 bases, with 9 bases spanning the gap. The CDR3 loop spans 14 amino acids. CDR3: CASSLEDVSGELFF. Here the CDR3 DNA reads TGTGCCAGCAGCTTAGAGGACGTGTCCGGGGAGCTGTTTTTT.

This clonotype has a handful of counts. This sequence joins TRBV24-1 and TRBJ1-4; 10 bases are shared with TRBD1. The CDR3 length is 14 residues. Unmatched junction bases numbered 8, after V lost 9 bases and J lost 8 bases. Germline CDR1 and CDR2: KGHDR and SFDVKD. CDR3 in DNA: TGTGCCACCCCACGACAGGGGGCAGGAGAAAAACTGTTTTTT. This encodes CATPRQGAGEKLFF.

This clonotype was counted only a few times. The genes are TRBV7-8 and TRBJ1-4; D is ambiguous. Per the germline V gene, CDR1 is SGHVS and CDR2 is FQNEAQ. The CDR3 length is 14 residues. V was cut by 5 bases and J by 0 bases, with 7 bases left in between. CDR3 loop: CASSRSPTNEKLFF. The CDR3 DNA reads as TGTGCCAGCAGCCGAAGTCCAACTAATGAAAAACTGTTTTTT.

This clonotype appeared many times. V and J are TRBV6-5 and TRBJ2-2; 9 bases are a match to TRBD1. Per germline, CDR1 MNHEY and CDR2 SVGAGI. The CDR3 runs to 14 residues. V shed 7 bases, J shed 3 bases, and the junction held 3 bases outside the gene matches. The CDR3 coding sequence is TGTGCCAGCACCCGACAGGGGGACACCGGGGAGCTGTTTTTT. This sequence encodes CASTRQGDTGELFF.

This clonotype was observed many times. The rearrangement links TRBV5-1 to TRBJ1-1; unclear D gene. V lost 5 bases to trimming and J lost 6 bases, with 14 bases between them. The CDR3 has 13 residues. In germline, CDR1 is SGHRS, CDR2 YFSETQ. For the CDR3, the DNA is TGCGCCAGCAGTTTTCTCGAATCCCCTGAAGCTTTCTTT. Translation: CASSFLESPEAFF.

V usage is TRBV12-5 and J usage is TRBJ2-1; 7 nucleotides agree with TRBD2. This CDR3 is 14 amino acids long. Germline CDR1 is LGHNT and CDR2 is FRNRAP. Germline trimming cut 2 bases from V and 9 bases from J; bases unmatched to any gene: 7. The CDR3 DNA reads as TGTGCTAGTGGTTTGCTGACTGGGGGGGGTGAGCAGTTCTTC. This gives the protein CASGLLTGGGEQFF.

The chain carries TRBV5-1 and TRBJ2-7, with TRBD2 identical over 8 bases. The V segment lost 3 bases and the J segment 4 bases; nucleotides outside the gene matches: 6. The CDR3 is 14 residues long. The germline CDR1 and CDR2 sequences are SGHRS and YFSETQ. The CDR3 nucleotides read TGCGCCAGCAGCTCTCAACCGGGGGGGTACGAGCAGTACTTC. This gives the protein CASSSQPGGYEQYF.

J is TRBJ2-2 and V is TRBV7-2; TRBD1 agrees at 10 bases. The germline V gene encodes CDR1 SGHTA and CDR2 FQGNSA. The V gene end was trimmed by 6 bases and the J gene end by 7 bases; junction bases not matched to a gene: 11. This CDR3 is built from 16 residues. DNA of the CDR3: TGTGCCAGCAGTTCGGACAGGGGGTCCTCTTTCGGGGAGCTGTTTTTT. It encodes CASSSDRGSSFGELFF. The full variable domain, with the rest looked up from reference TRBV7-2 and TRBJ2-2, is GAGVSQSPSNKVTEKGKDVELRCDPISGHTALYWYRQSLGQGLEFLIYFQGNSAPDKSGLPSDRFSAERTGGSVSTLTIQRTQQEDSAVYLCASSSDRGSSFGELFFGEGSRLTVL.

A few counts support this clonotype. The CDR3 DNA is TGTGCCAGCAGCCCCGGCAGGGCCTCCTACGAGCAGTACTTC. Amino acid sequence: CASSPGRASYEQYF. The chain recombines TRBV5-5 with TRBJ2-7; maybe TRBD1 (5 bases). Germline-derived CDR1 and CDR2 are SGHKS and YYEKEE (reference sequence). The CDR3 is 14 residues long. V gave up 4 bases and J gave up 0 bases, with 11 bases separating them.

This clonotype was picked up a small number of times. The rearrangement joins TRBV6-2 or TRBV6-3 to TRBJ1-2; D is ambiguous. The germline V gene has CDR1 MNHEY and CDR2 SVGEGT. V was cut by 6 bases and J by 2 bases, with 22 bases left in between. The CDR3 extends over 17 amino acids. The CDR3 coding sequence is TGTGCCAGCAGGACGGGCCACGTGACAAGGTGGAACTATGGCTACACCTTC. Amino acids: CASRTGHVTRWNYGYTF.

V and J are TRBV11-2 and TRBJ1-2; 9 bases are a match to TRBD1. The V gene's germline CDR1 is SGHAT and CDR2 FQNNGV. Unmatched junction bases numbered 2, after V lost 1 base and J lost 5 bases. The CDR3 loop spans 14 amino acids. DNA of the CDR3: TGTGCCAGCAGCTTAGGGGGGACAGGGTATGGCTACACCTTC. Protein: CASSLGGTGYGYTF.

In this sample, this clonotype turned up a few times. This chain joins TRBV27 and TRBJ2-7; possibly TRBD1 or TRBD2 for D (6 bases each). The ends were cut back, 2 bases at V and 4 bases at J, with 15 bases in the middle. Germline loops: CDR1 MNHEY, CDR2 SMNVEV (reference sequence). The CDR3 has 15 amino acids. The CDR3 DNA is TGTGCCAGCAGTTTAACGGGGGACAACGGTTACGAGCAGTACTTC. Its protein is CASSLTGDNGYEQYF.

CDR3 loop: CASSVAPGGQPQHF. CDR3 in DNA: TGTGCCAGCAGCGTGGCCCCGGGGGGTCAGCCCCAGCATTTT. The chain employs TRBV9 and TRBJ1-5; tentatively, D is TRBD1 (5 bases). The CDR3 has 14 amino acids. V dropped 2 bases and J dropped 6 bases, with 12 bases sitting between them. Per germline, CDR1 SGDLS and CDR2 YYNGEE.

This clonotype was counted between two and nine times. This chain links TRBV7-6 with TRBJ1-4, with TRBD1 as a possible D gene (6 bases). Germline assignment: CDR1 SGHVS and CDR2 FNYEAQ. The CDR3 is 16 residues long. With 2 bases removed from V and 5 bases from J, the gap between germline ends came to 15 bases. The CDR3 sequence: CASSLSQGPSNEKLFF. Here the CDR3 DNA reads TGTGCCAGCAGCTTATCACAGGGTCCTTCAAATGAAAAACTGTTTTTT.

The V and J genes are TRBV6-2 or TRBV6-3 and TRBJ1-2; D not certain. This CDR3 is built from 15 residues. V dropped 3 bases and J dropped 2 bases, with 13 bases sitting between them. CDR1 is MNHEY, CDR2 SVGEGT, per germline. The CDR3 protein is CASSYGALGNYGYTF. The CDR3 bases are TGTGCCAGCAGTTATGGTGCATTGGGGAACTATGGCTACACCTTC.

The chain links TRBV6-5 to TRBJ1-1; D call uncertain. Between the trimmed V and J ends, which lost 0 bases and 11 bases, there was a span of 7 bases. Germline V lookup: CDR1 MNHEY, CDR2 SVGAGI. The CDR3 has 11 amino acids. The CDR3 loop reads CASSYSGRAFF. Written as DNA, the CDR3 is TGTGCCAGCAGTTACTCAGGGAGGGCTTTCTTT.

The J gene is TRBJ2-5, the V gene TRBV4-3; 7 bases map to TRBD2. CDR3 length: 14 residues. Trimming at V came to 7 bases and at J to 2 bases, leaving 7 bases not matched to a gene. The germline CDR1 and CDR2 sequences are LGHNA and YSLEER. CDR3 sequence (DNA): TGCGCCAGCATCTTAAGCGGGGTGCAAGAGACCCAGTACTTC. Residues: CASILSGVQETQYF.

The chain combines TRBV2 with TRBJ1-1; D gene unclear. V was cut by 3 bases and J by 5 bases, with 10 bases left in between. From germline, CDR1 is SNHLY and CDR2 FYNNEI. This CDR3 region has 13 residues. The CDR3 loop reads CASSDRLKTEAFF. The CDR3 nucleotides are TGTGCCAGCAGTGACAGGTTAAAGACTGAAGCTTTCTTT. Variable domain in full (rest from reference TRBV2 and TRBJ1-1): EPEVTQTPSHQVTQMGQEVILRCVPISNHLYFYWYRQILGQKVEFLVSFYNNEISEKSEIFDDQFSVERPDGSNFTLKIRSTKLEDSAMYFCASSDRLKTEAFFGQGTRLTVV.

This clonotype was counted many times. This chain uses TRBV15 with TRBJ2-3, with unresolved D. Looked up from germline, CDR1 is LNHNV and CDR2 is YYDKDF (reference sequence). Trimming pared 5 bases from V and 4 bases from J, leaving 10 bases between. This CDR3 spans 13 amino acids. The DNA for the CDR3 is TGTGCCACCAGCCCCAGGTCCCCAGATACGCAGTATTTT. It translates to CATSPRSPDTQYF.

CDR3 sequence: CASSFRFTRINEQFF. In nucleotides, the CDR3 is TGTGCCAGCAGCTTCCGGTTCACCCGGATTAATGAGCAGTTCTTC. The chain recombines TRBV4-2 with TRBJ2-1, with D hard to call. Germline V CDR1 and CDR2: LGHNA, YNFKEQ. This CDR3 region has 15 residues. The V end lost 5 bases, the J end lost 7 bases, and 18 bases lay between the germline ends.

The chain is built from TRBV5-1 and TRBJ2-1; a weak D match, TRBD1 (5 bases). The germline gives CDR1 SGHRS, CDR2 YFSETQ. The V and J ends lost 4 bases and 8 bases respectively, with 16 bases between them. The CDR3 is 14 residues long. CDR3 loop: CASSRTTTTHEQFF. CDR3 in DNA: TGCGCCAGCAGCCGGACAACAACTACTCATGAGCAGTTCTTC.

This clonotype was seen a handful of times. The DNA for the CDR3 is TGTGCCAGAAGCCGCTACGAGCAGTACGTC. This encodes CARSRYEQYV. The rearrangement joins TRBV5-3 to TRBJ2-7; no clear D gene. TRBV5-3 has ORF status, its function being uncertain. This CDR3 comprises 10 residues. V was cut by 4 bases and J by 3 bases, with 2 bases left in between.

V is TRBV20-1 and J is TRBJ1-1; TRBD1 might be the D (6 bases). Germline assignment: CDR1 DFQATT and CDR2 SNEGSKA (reference sequence). The CDR3 is 13 amino acids. Trimming took 6 bases from V and 0 from J, leaving 11 bases between them. CDR3: CSATTGMNTEAFF. The DNA of the CDR3 is TGCAGTGCCACGACAGGCATGAACACTGAAGCTTTCTTT.

This clonotype was picked up a small number of times. The rearrangement joins TRBV9 to TRBJ2-6, with D possibly TRBD1 on 5 matching bases. The V gene's germline CDR1 is SGDLS and CDR2 YYNGEE. Trimming took off 3 bases at V and 12 bases at J, with 16 bases between the two ends. The length of the CDR3 is 14 residues. The CDR3 bases are TGTGCCAGCAGCGGGCTACAGGACCCGGGCGTCCTGACTTTC. It encodes CASSGLQDPGVLTF.